The clone carrying this T cell receptor beta chain appeared many times. TCRdb reprocessed the 5' RACE reads with MiXCR, giving one entry per CDR3 protein. The sample consists of about 24,000 distinct CDR3 sequences, 2.5% to 4% of them appearing once. Per germline, CDR1 LGHNA and CDR2 YNFKEQ. The CDR3 length is 16 residues. With V trimmed by 0 bases and J by 1 base, 4 bases remained unmatched. This entry is derived from a study of spatial heterogeneity in lung cancer. Time point noted: sample taken at primary tumor resection. The sample was PBMCs, taken at surgery. The chain is built from TRBV4-2 and TRBJ2-3, with 7 bases matching TRBD2. The source is a female donor with early-stage non-small cell lung cancer. The CDR3 here is CASSQDLAGGTDTQYF. The DNA for the CDR3 is TGTGCCAGCAGCCAAGATTTAGCGGGTGGCACAGATACGCAGTATTTT.